A selection of T cell receptor beta chains follows, all from one sample in a study of identical twins. TCRdb re-derived calls from the 5' RACE reads in MiXCR, one entry per CDR3 protein. This sample has approximately 140,000 distinct CDR3 sequences, with around 3.6% found just once. Sample: memory T cells sorted from blood. Source of these receptors: a man in his late teens or twenties in good health. Both conserved end residues are part of each CDR3. Fields, in order: V gene, clone size, D gene, J gene, CDR3 protein, CDR3 DNA. D genes are given only for firm matches. Expanded clones get a size class; other rows say once, few or many, or leave the size out.

TRBV20-1,many,NA,TRBJ1-3,CSARSAVTGNTIYF,TGCAGTGCTAGATCTGCAGTTACTGGAAACACCATATATTTT
TRBV6-5,many,TRBD2,TRBJ2-2,CASSTSGSLFAGELFF,TGTGCCAGCAGTACTAGCGGGAGCCTCTTCGCCGGGGAGCTGTTTTTT
TRBV20-1,many,NA,TRBJ2-5,CSASSAALYQETQYF,TGCAGTGCTAGTAGCGCAGCCCTGTACCAAGAGACCCAGTACTTC
TRBV6-2/TRBV6-3,NA,TRBD1,TRBJ1-5,CASRVGPLSRSTGTGGNQPQHF,TGTGCCAGTAGAGTTGGGCCACTCTCTCGTAGTACCGGGACAGGGGGAAATCAGCCCCAGCATTTT
TRBV9,few,NA,TRBJ2-3,CASSVDRKTDTQYF,TGTGCCAGCAGCGTAGACAGAAAGACAGATACGCAGTATTTT
TRBV3-1,many,NA,TRBJ1-2,CASSQDRSREVYGYTF,TGTGCCAGCAGCCAAGATCGCTCGCGCGAGGTTTATGGCTACACCTTC
TRBV3-1,many,NA,TRBJ1-2,CASSSRGGQFGYTF,TGTGCCAGCAGCTCCCGGGGGGGACAATTCGGCTACACCTTC
TRBV24-1,NA,NA,TRBJ2-5,CTTSDSGQETQYF,TGTACCACCAGTGATTCAGGCCAAGAGACCCAGTACTTC
TRBV6-2/TRBV6-3,many,TRBD2,TRBJ2-1,CASSYSRPVKSGRQTPGSYNEQFF,TGTGCCAGCAGTTACTCGAGACCGGTAAAAAGCGGGAGGCAAACCCCGGGCTCCTACAATGAGCAGTTCTTC
TRBV6-6,many,NA,TRBJ2-3,CASSYVTGGAQYF,TGTGCCAGCAGTTACGTAACAGGCGGTGCGCAGTATTTT
TRBV27,few,NA,TRBJ1-3,CASSFRTESVSGNTIYF,TGTGCCAGCAGTTTCCGGACAGAATCCGTTTCTGGAAACACCATATATTTT
TRBV20-1,many,NA,TRBJ1-2,CSARENYGYTF,TGCAGTGCTAGAGAAAACTATGGCTACACCTTC
TRBV28,many,NA,TRBJ1-1,CASRGGGTEAFF,TGTGCCAGCAGGGGAGGGGGCACTGAAGCTTTCTTT